The clone carrying this T cell receptor (beta chain) was observed many times. Its antigen is not identified. The data are from a study of T-cell reconstitution after alpha-beta-depleted transplantation in children. Preparation of the TCRbeta library was carried out with unique molecular identifiers. TCRdb called the PCR reads again in MiXCR, with one record for every CDR3 protein. Among 450,000 to 600,000 distinct CDR3 sequences, about an eighth were seen once, and the ten largest hold around 2%. Findings and limits, study-wide: Surviving recipient T cells and thymic progenitors underlay high day-60 TCRbeta diversity in some patients.

The source of this sequence is a male patient between 5 and 17 years old who had a stem cell transplant for acute myeloid leukemia, so the T cells may come from the graft donor. Sequenced material: PBMCs, mostly from graft donor cells, taken 360 days after TCRalphabeta/CD19-depleted stem cell transplant.

CDR3 bases: TGTGCCAGCAGCCCCAAGGAGCGGGGGAGATACGAGCAGTACTTC. Translated, it gives CASSPKERGRYEQYF. The chain recombines TRBV11-1 with TRBJ2-7; TRBD2 agrees at 8 bases. The CDR3 sequence is 15 residues long. V was clipped by 5 bases and J by 4 bases; unmatched bases: 10. Per the germline V gene, CDR1 is SGHAT and CDR2 is FQDESV (reference sequence). Full variable domain (missing parts from reference TRBV11-1 and TRBJ2-7): EAEVAQSPRYKITEKSQAVAFWCDPISGHATLYWYRQILGQGPELLVQFQDESVVDDSQLPKDRFSAERLKGVDSTLKIQPAELGDSAMYLCASSPKERGRYEQYFGPGTRLTVT.